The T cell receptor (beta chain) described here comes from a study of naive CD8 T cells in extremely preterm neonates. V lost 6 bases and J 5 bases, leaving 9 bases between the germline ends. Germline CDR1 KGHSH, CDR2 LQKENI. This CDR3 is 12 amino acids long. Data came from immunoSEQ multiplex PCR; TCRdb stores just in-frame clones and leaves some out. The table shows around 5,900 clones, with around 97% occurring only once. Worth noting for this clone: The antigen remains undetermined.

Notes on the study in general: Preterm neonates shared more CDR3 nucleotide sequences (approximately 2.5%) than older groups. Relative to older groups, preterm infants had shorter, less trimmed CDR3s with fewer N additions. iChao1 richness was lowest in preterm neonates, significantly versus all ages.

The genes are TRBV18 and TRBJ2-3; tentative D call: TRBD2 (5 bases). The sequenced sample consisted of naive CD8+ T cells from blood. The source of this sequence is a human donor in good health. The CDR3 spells CASSTMEDTQYF. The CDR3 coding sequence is TGTGCCAGCTCGACTATGGAAGATACGCAGTATTTT.